Listed here are 16 T cell receptor beta chains from one sample, sequenced in a study of T-cell memory formation after mild COVID-19. TCRdb analysed the 5' RACE reads with MiXCR anew, one entry per CDR3 protein. The table lists 450,000 or so distinct CDR3 sequences, approximately 25% of them singletons. Specimen: PBMCs or a T cell subset sorted from them (not recorded which). The receptor source for this set is an adult woman who had mild COVID-19 (a few samples of this study predate the infection). Cell type and time point are not known.

This clonotype appeared a few times. The chain has TRBV27 and TRBJ1-2, with D tentatively TRBD1 (5 bases). This CDR3 has 13 amino acids. V was shortened by 2 bases and J by 5 bases, with 9 bases between the two germline ends. Germline assignment: CDR1 MNHEY and CDR2 SMNVEV (reference sequence). DNA for the CDR3: TGTGCCAGCAGTTTAACAGGAAAATATGGCTACACCTTC. Its translation: CASSLTGKYGYTF.

This clonotype was seen more than once but under ten times. The chain uses TRBV30 and TRBJ2-2; 7 bases line up with TRBD1. Germline-derived CDR1 and CDR2 are GTSNPN and SVGIG (reference sequence). Losses at the gene ends were 2 bases for V and 4 bases for J; bases not matched to a gene: 10. This CDR3 has 16 amino acids. The CDR3 is CAWSYRDSAITGELFF. CDR3 in DNA: TGTGCCTGGAGTTACCGGGACAGCGCTATCACCGGGGAGCTGTTTTTT.

This clonotype turned up a few times. This sequence joins TRBV5-1 and TRBJ2-7; 9 bases fit TRBD2. This CDR3 contains 15 residues. Looked up from germline, CDR1 is SGHRS and CDR2 is YFSETQ. Unmatched junction bases numbered 4, after V lost 0 bases and J lost 3 bases. The CDR3 loop is CASSLAVAGDYEQYF. Written as DNA, the CDR3 is TGCGCCAGCAGCTTGGCAGTAGCGGGGGACTACGAGCAGTACTTC.

The V gene is TRBV5-1, the J gene TRBJ2-7; D might be TRBD1 (6 bases). CDR1 and CDR2 from the germline V gene are SGHRS and YFSETQ. Trimming took off 2 bases at V and 2 bases at J, with 11 bases between the two ends. The CDR3 is made up of 14 amino acids. The CDR3 loop is CASSFNDRPYEQYF. For the CDR3, the DNA is TGCGCCAGCAGCTTCAACGACAGGCCCTACGAGCAGTACTTC.

The sample holds many counts of this clonotype. This chain connects TRBV2 to TRBJ1-5; D unresolved. The CDR3 spans 14 residues. Trimming took off 8 bases at V and 0 bases at J, with 11 bases between the two ends. Germline-derived CDR1 and CDR2 are SNHLY and FYNNEI. The CDR3: CASARLNSNQPQHF. The CDR3 DNA is TGTGCCAGCGCCAGACTGAATAGCAATCAGCCCCAGCATTTT.

The chain has TRBV12-3 or TRBV12-4 and TRBJ1-1; 7 bases agree with TRBD1. V lost 6 bases, J lost 6 bases, and 10 bases stayed unmatched. The CDR3 totals 14 residues. CDR3 sequence: CASRLEQGWAEAFF. The CDR3 bases are TGTGCCAGCAGGTTGGAACAGGGGTGGGCTGAAGCTTTCTTT.

CDR3 DNA sequence: TGTGCCAGCAGCGCACTCCGCGGGACAGGGCCAGATACGCAGTATTTT. Its translation: CASSALRGTGPDTQYF. The chain carries TRBV9 and TRBJ2-3, with TRBD1 matching 9 bases. This CDR3 comprises 16 residues. The V and J ends lost 3 bases and 4 bases, in that order; junction bases with no gene match: 9. Germline values: CDR1 SGDLS, CDR2 YYNGEE.

V usage is TRBV27 and J usage is TRBJ2-3; tentative D call: TRBD2 (6 bases). Trimming left V 4 bases short and J 8 bases short, with 10 bases between. This CDR3 region has 12 residues. Germline V gene lookup returns CDR1 MNHEY and CDR2 SMNVEV (reference sequence). The CDR3 spells CASSSLRGTQYF. The CDR3 DNA sequence: TGTGCCAGCAGTTCCCTGCGGGGTACGCAGTATTTT.

This clonotype was seen ten or more times. The chain carries TRBV5-5 and TRBJ2-3; D uncertain. The length of the CDR3 is 14 residues. Germline V gene data show CDR1 as SGHKS and CDR2 as YYEKEE (reference sequence). Trimming stripped 4 bases from V and 7 bases from J, with 16 bases between. The CDR3 sequence is CASSPVDPGNTQYF. In nucleotides, the CDR3 is TGTGCCAGCAGCCCCGTGGACCCTGGGAATACGCAGTATTTT.

The gene calls are TRBV7-3 and TRBJ2-1; D remains unclear. V was cut by 1 base and J by 6 bases, with 10 bases left in between. The CDR3 has 14 amino acids. CDR1 is SGHTA, CDR2 FQGTGA, per germline. CDR3: CASSLSVNRNEQFF. Written as DNA, the CDR3 is TGTGCCAGCAGCTTAAGTGTAAATCGCAATGAGCAGTTCTTC.

This clonotype was detected only a few times. The rearrangement links TRBV29-1 to TRBJ2-7; 9 positions match TRBD1. The CDR3 is 13 amino acids. The trim removed 4 bases at V and 5 bases at J, leaving 6 bases unmatched. The germline CDR1 and CDR2 sequences are SQVTM and ANQGSEA. CDR3 region: CSVVLQGAHEQYF. The CDR3 DNA sequence: TGCAGCGTTGTGTTACAGGGGGCCCACGAGCAGTACTTC.

This clonotype was counted between two and nine times. The V call is TRBV5-1, the J call TRBJ2-3; D may correspond to TRBD1 or TRBD2 (7 bases each). V gave up 4 bases and J gave up 13 bases, with 19 bases separating them. The CDR3 runs 13 residues. Germline V gene lookup returns CDR1 SGHRS and CDR2 YFSETQ. The CDR3 region is CASSPDNQGGEYF. CDR3 sequence (DNA): TGCGCCAGCAGCCCCGACAACCAGGGGGGGGAGTATTTT.

The rearrangement uses TRBV28 and TRBJ2-1; D is tentatively TRBD1 or TRBD2 (5 bases each). Germline CDR1 is MDHEN and CDR2 is SYDVKM. V lost 6 bases, J lost 5 bases, and 17 bases lay in between. The CDR3 length is 15 residues. The CDR3 DNA sequence: TGTGCCAGCAGACCGGACACGTCCGGGGACAATGAGCAGTTCTTC. It yields the protein CASRPDTSGDNEQFF. The whole variable domain, remainder taken from reference TRBV28 and TRBJ2-1, is DVKVTQSSRYLVKRTGEKVFLECVQDMDHENMFWYRQDPGLGLRLIYFSYDVKMKEKGDIPEGYSVSREKKERFSLILESASTNQTSMYLCASRPDTSGDNEQFFGPGTRLTVL.

The rearrangement links TRBV29-1 to TRBJ1-4; D is unclear. Trimming took off 5 bases at V and 3 bases at J, with 13 bases between the two ends. CDR1 SQVTM and CDR2 ANQGSEA come from the germline V gene. The CDR3 consists of 14 residues. CDR3 sequence: CSVCWEGSNEKLFF. The CDR3 nucleotides are TGCAGCGTTTGTTGGGAGGGTTCTAATGAAAAACTGTTTTTT.

The rearrangement joins TRBV6-2 or TRBV6-3 to TRBJ2-1; the match to TRBD1 covers 12 bases. Trimming at V came to 11 bases and at J to 6 bases, leaving 11 bases not matched to a gene. Germline V lookup: CDR1 MNHEY, CDR2 SVGEGT. The length of the CDR3 is 15 residues. The chain's CDR3 is CAGANRDRGPNEQFF. As DNA, the CDR3 is TGTGCCGGAGCTAACCGGGACAGGGGGCCCAATGAGCAGTTCTTC.

CDR3: CATSAFGQSNTEAFF. CDR3 in DNA: TGTGCCACCAGCGCTTTTGGACAGTCCAACACTGAAGCTTTCTTT. This rearrangement joins TRBV15 to TRBJ1-1; D is perhaps TRBD1 (6 bases). CDR3 length: 15 amino acids. Germline CDR1 and CDR2: LNHNV and YYDKDF (reference sequence). V lost 5 bases, J lost 2 bases, and 15 bases lay in between.